This T cell receptor (beta chain) was recorded in a study of regulatory T cells in long-lasting Graves disease. Findings of the study overall: Shared public clonotypes totalled roughly 2,500 in persistent patients, compared with about 990 in new patients.

Stated time point: newly diagnosed GD, antithyroid drugs for less than 3 months. From RNA extracted from PBMCs, the TCR library was made. J gave up 9 bases and V 0 bases, and 6 bases lay outside the gene matches. The CDR3 length is 15 residues. The germline gives CDR1 PRHDT, CDR2 FYEKMQ (reference sequence). For TCR beta, libraries came from iRepertoire HTBI primers and Arm-PCR of CDR3 regions. TCRdb analysed the multiplex PCR reads with MiXCR anew, one entry per CDR3 protein. This sample yields 350,000 to 550,000 distinct CDR3 sequences, of which approximately 15% are seen a single time; roughly 18% belongs to the top ten. A few counts support this clonotype. Its target is not known. This sample also belongs to another study, concerning T cells in Graves' hyperthyroidism and ophthalmopathy.

The TCR sequence derives from a woman between 45 and 65 years old with Graves disease. The chain has TRBV13 and TRBJ2-1, with 9 bases fitting TRBD2. The specimen was peripheral blood mononuclear cells (PBMCs), collected at new diagnosis, from a patient treated with antithyroid drugs. Here the CDR3 reads CASSLGTSGVSEQFF. DNA of the CDR3: TGTGCCAGCAGCTTAGGGACTAGCGGAGTGAGTGAGCAGTTCTTC.